This record concerns one T cell receptor beta chain sequence. This specimen comes from a study of blood T cell repertoires in COVID-19. Original methodology: By means of reference gene primer amplification, nucleated cell counts were estimated. Sequencing was performed with immunoSEQ multiplex PCR; in TCRdb, only in-frame clones are kept and a portion is missing. That table gives V, J and clone size, and the DNA gave D and trimming. The sample contains 200,000 or so clones, 86% of which appear only once. The specimen was PBMCs or T cells enriched from blood (not recorded which). This receptor was identified in a woman aged 40 to 50 with acute COVID-19.

CDR3 in amino acids: CASSLGVGRQGALGGYTF. CDR3 nucleotide sequence: TGTGCCAGCAGCTTAGGGGTCGGGCGGCAGGGGGCATTGGGAGGCTACACCTTC. J is TRBJ1-2 and V is TRBV7-2; 8 positions match TRBD1. J lost 8 bases, V lost 1 base, and 18 bases had no gene match. Germline V gives CDR1 SGHTA, CDR2 FQGNSA. This CDR3 spans 18 amino acids.